This T cell receptor (beta chain) came from a study of CD8 T cells in ankylosing spondylitis. Overall study results and limits: One TCR beta motif, made up of about 8 highly homologous variants, appeared characteristic of ankylosing spondylitis blood. In the blood and synovial fluid of reactive arthritis, some motif variants had been previously reported. Reports say disease-linked clones showed up significantly more in matched ankylosing spondylitis synovial fluid.

Quantitative 5'-RACE was performed with molecular barcodes, and it yielded the TCR beta libraries. TCRdb itself ran the 5' RACE reads through MiXCR, one entry per CDR3 protein. Of fewer than 250,000 distinct CDR3 sequences in the sample, approximately 30% were seen once. Concerning this clonotype itself: The target antigen is unknown.

This TCR came from a male donor with ankylosing spondylitis or in good health (not recorded which). The sequenced sample consisted of blood, either unsorted or a sorted T cell fraction (not recorded which).

The CDR3 here is CATSGRTSGANVLTF. The DNA of the CDR3 is TGTGCCACCAGTGGACGGACCTCTGGGGCCAACGTCCTGACTTTC. The rearrangement joins TRBV24-1 to TRBJ2-6; no firm D call. V shed 5 bases and J shed 0 bases, with 7 bases lying between them. The CDR3 has 15 residues. Germline CDR1 and CDR2: KGHDR and SFDVKD.